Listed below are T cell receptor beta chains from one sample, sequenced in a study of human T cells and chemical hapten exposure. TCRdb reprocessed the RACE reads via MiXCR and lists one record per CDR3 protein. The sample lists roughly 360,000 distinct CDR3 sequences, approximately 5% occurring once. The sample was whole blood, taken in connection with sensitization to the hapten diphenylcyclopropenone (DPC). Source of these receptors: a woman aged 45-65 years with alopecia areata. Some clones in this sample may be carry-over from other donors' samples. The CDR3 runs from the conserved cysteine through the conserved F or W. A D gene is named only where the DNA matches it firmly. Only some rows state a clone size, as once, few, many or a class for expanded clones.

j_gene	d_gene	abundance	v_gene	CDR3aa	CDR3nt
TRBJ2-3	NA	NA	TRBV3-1	CASSQEGAPSTDTQYF	TGTGCCAGCAGCCAAGAAGGAGCGCCAAGCACAGATACGCAGTATTTT
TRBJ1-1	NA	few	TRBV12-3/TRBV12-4	CASRTTLQGNTEAFF	TGTGCCAGCAGGACGACGCTCCAAGGGAACACTGAAGCTTTCTTT
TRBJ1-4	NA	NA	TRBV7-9	CASSLGGNQNEKLFF	TGTGCCAGCAGCTTAGGGGGAAATCAAAATGAAAAACTGTTTTTT
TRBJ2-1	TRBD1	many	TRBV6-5	CASSYSGTGNNEQFF	TGTGCCAGCAGTTACTCTGGGACAGGGAACAATGAGCAGTTCTTC
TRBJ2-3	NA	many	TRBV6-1	CASSELVGQGDTQYF	TGTGCCAGCAGTGAGTTAGTTGGGCAAGGAGATACGCAGTATTTT
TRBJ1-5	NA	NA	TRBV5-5	CASRGGISNQPQHF	TGTGCCAGCAGAGGAGGGATCAGCAATCAGCCCCAGCATTTT
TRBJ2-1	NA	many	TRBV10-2	CASIETFSYNEQFF	TGCGCCAGCATCGAGACATTCTCCTACAATGAGCAGTTCTTC
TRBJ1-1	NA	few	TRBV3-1	CASSQGPRGSEAFF	TGTGCCAGCAGCCAAGGGCCTAGGGGATCTGAAGCTTTCTTT
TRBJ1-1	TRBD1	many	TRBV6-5	CASSPQGFPEAFF	TGTGCCAGCAGCCCACAGGGGTTCCCTGAAGCTTTCTTT
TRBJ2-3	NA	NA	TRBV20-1	CSARDRRADTQYF	TGCAGTGCTAGAGATCGGAGGGCAGATACGCAGTATTTT
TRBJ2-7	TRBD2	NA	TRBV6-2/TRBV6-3	CASSPLLGTSAEQYF	TGTGCCAGCAGTCCTCTTCTTGGGACTAGCGCCGAGCAGTACTTC
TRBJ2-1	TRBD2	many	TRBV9	CASSTPFSGGLYNEQFF	TGTGCCAGCAGCACCCCCTTTAGCGGGGGCCTTTACAATGAGCAGTTCTTC
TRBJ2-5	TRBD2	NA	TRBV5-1	CASRRAGVIRETQYF	TGCGCCAGCAGGAGGGCGGGAGTGATTCGGGAGACCCAGTACTTC
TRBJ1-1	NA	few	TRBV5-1	CASSLSTARTEAFF	TGCGCCAGCAGCTTGTCAACAGCACGGACTGAAGCTTTCTTT
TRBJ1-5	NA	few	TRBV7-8	CASSFRRDSNQPQHF	TGTGCCAGCAGCTTCCGCAGGGACTCCAATCAGCCCCAGCATTTT
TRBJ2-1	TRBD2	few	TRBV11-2	CASPSSGGPPGEQFF	TGTGCCAGCCCCTCGTCGGGGGGGCCCCCTGGGGAGCAGTTCTTC
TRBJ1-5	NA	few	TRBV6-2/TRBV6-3	CASSSGTPSNQPQHF	TGTGCCAGCAGTTCCGGGACACCTAGCAATCAGCCCCAGCATTTT
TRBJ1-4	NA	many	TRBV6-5	CASSYRGDGFEKLFF	TGTGCCAGCAGTTACCGCGGGGATGGTTTTGAAAAACTGTTTTTT
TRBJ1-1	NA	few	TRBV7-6	CASQRYGNDIGTEAFF	TGTGCCAGCCAGAGGTACGGGAACGACATTGGCACTGAAGCTTTCTTT
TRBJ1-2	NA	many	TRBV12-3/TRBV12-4	CASSFRGFSYGYTF	TGTGCCAGCAGTTTCAGGGGATTCAGCTATGGCTACACCTTC
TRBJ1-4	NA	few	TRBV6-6	CASSYSRGTNEKLFF	TGTGCCAGCAGTTACTCCAGGGGCACTAATGAAAAACTGTTTTTT
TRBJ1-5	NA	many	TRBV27	CASSNGPNQPQHF	TGTGCCAGCAGTAACGGCCCCAATCAGCCCCAGCATTTT
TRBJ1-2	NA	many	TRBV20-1	CSARAGGQGYGYTF	TGCAGTGCTAGAGCTGGGGGCCAGGGCTATGGCTACACCTTC
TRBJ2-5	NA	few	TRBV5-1	CASSLEPRGPQYF	TGCGCCAGCAGCTTGGAACCCAGGGGTCCCCAGTACTTC
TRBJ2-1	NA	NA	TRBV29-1	CSGKTAGTYNEQFF	TGCAGCGGGAAGACAGCCGGGACCTACAATGAGCAGTTCTTC
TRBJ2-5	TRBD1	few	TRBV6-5	CASSRGQGWRETQYF	TGTGCCAGCAGTCGGGGACAGGGGTGGAGGGAGACCCAGTACTTC
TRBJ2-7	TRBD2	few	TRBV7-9	CASSRLAGDRKNEQYF	TGTGCCAGCAGCCGACTAGCGGGAGACCGAAAGAACGAGCAGTACTTC
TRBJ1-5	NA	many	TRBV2	CASSRTGTSNQPQHF	TGTGCCAGCAGCCGAACAGGGACGAGCAATCAGCCCCAGCATTTT
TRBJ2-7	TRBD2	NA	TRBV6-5	CASSYSSQRDYYYEQYF	TGTGCCAGCAGTTACTCGAGTCAGAGGGACTACTACTACGAGCAGTACTTC
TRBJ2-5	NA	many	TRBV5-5	CASSLGQEGTQYF	TGTGCCAGCAGCTTGGGCCAGGAGGGGACCCAGTACTTC
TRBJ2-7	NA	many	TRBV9	CASSVGLSYEQYF	TGTGCCAGCAGCGTCGGGCTTTCCTACGAGCAGTACTTC